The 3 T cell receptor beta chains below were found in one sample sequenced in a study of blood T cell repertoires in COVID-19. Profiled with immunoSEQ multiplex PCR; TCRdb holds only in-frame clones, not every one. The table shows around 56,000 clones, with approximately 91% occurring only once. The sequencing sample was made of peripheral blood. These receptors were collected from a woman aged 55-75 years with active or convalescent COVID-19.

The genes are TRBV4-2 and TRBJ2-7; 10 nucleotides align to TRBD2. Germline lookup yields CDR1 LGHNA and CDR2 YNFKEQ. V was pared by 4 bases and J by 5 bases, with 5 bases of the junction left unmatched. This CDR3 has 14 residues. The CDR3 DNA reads TGTGCCAGCAGCCCCGGGACTAGCGACAACGAGCAGTACTTC. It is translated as CASSPGTSDNEQYF.

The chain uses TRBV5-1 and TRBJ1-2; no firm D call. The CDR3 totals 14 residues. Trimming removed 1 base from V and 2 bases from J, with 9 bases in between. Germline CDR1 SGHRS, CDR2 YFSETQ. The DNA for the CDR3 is TGCGCCAGCAGCTTGATTCCGGGGAACTATGGCTACACCTTC. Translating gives CASSLIPGNYGYTF.

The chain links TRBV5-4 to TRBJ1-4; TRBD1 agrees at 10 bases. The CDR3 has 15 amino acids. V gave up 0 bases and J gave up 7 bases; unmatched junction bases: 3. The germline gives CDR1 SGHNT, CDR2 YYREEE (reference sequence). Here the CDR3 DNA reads TGTGCCAGCAGCTTGGCCGGACAGGGGGGTGAAAAACTGTTTTTT. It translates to CASSLAGQGGEKLFF.